This T cell receptor beta chain was obtained from a study of cytomegalovirus exposure and HLA in healthy donors. Study results and caveats: Reportedly, diagnosis of cytomegalovirus status by the classifier showed high specificity and sensitivity.

Measured with immunoSEQ multiplex PCR; TCRdb has only the in-frame clones, and not every one. Of over 150,000 clones listed, 80% to 90% are singletons. To note about this clone: What it binds is not known.

Germline CDR1 SGHRS, CDR2 YFSETQ. This CDR3 has 15 amino acids. Trimming removed 0 bases from V and 3 bases from J, with 10 bases in between. Sequenced material: PBMCs. The V gene is TRBV5-1, the J gene TRBJ2-1; no clear D. The receptor was isolated from a woman in her thirties in good health and CMV-seropositive. CDR3 region: CASSLELQNYNEQFF. The DNA of the CDR3 is TGCGCCAGCAGCTTGGAATTACAAAACTACAATGAGCAGTTCTTC.